This T cell receptor beta chain was obtained from a study of T cell changes during pregnancy in multiple sclerosis. V dropped 3 bases and J dropped 10; count of bases not matched to a gene: 8. Germline values: CDR1 SNHLY, CDR2 FYNNEI. This CDR3 comprises 13 residues. This clone was seen a single time. TCRdb keeps only in-frame clones here, not all; method: immunoSEQ multiplex PCR. Among over 40,000 clones, around 89% were seen once, and the ten largest hold 5.5% to 6.5%. The TCR comes from a female donor in good health, enrolled as a control in a pregnancy study. This chain joins TRBV2 and TRBJ1-1; 7 positions match TRBD1. The sample here was CD8+ T cells from peripheral blood mononuclear cells, taken after pregnancy. The chain's CDR3 is CASSDGQVDGAFF. The CDR3 DNA reads as TGTGCCAGCAGTGATGGACAGGTTGATGGAGCTTTCTTT.